The source of this T cell receptor beta chain is a study of cytomegalovirus exposure and HLA in healthy donors (dated 2017 in TCRdb). Background on the whole study: An earlier analysis of about 560 of the donors reported about 300 Gb of sequence data and 117 million unique TCR beta sequences obtained from about 180 million T cells. An early release that covered several hundred HLA-typed donors contained around 300 gigabases of sequencing data and 75 million to 100 million unique TCR sequences. Among the roughly 380 genotyped donors, under 90% belonged to the genetic ancestry cluster associated with self-reported Caucasian donors. The aim of the study was to test whether cataloging public T cell receptors could identify signatures of past pathogen exposure. The T cell repertoires of 666 subjects were profiled by immunosequencing and related to cytomegalovirus serostatus. A separate validation cohort of about 110 different subjects was used in addition to the 666-subject first cohort. The study combined high-throughput TCR immunosequencing, statistical association of individual TCRs with disease status, and machine learning to predict cytomegalovirus infection status. A later analysis re-analyzed previously published TCR beta repertoires from several hundred donors and added high-resolution HLA genotyping to study TCR occurrence patterns. The later analysis used no new phenotypic data to find candidate immune exposures, relying instead on TCR beta sequences and their occurrence across donors. In an earlier analysis of more than 550 of the donors, high-throughput TCR beta sequencing was used to judge whether each TCR beta V gene segment behaved as functional or pseudogenic. Donor age, sex, ethnicity and CMV serostatus were collected together with the repertoire data. Genome-wide SNP genotypes for about 60% of the roughly 670 donors were used in a later genetic analysis, which treated that subset as a discovery cohort. Every discovery cohort repertoire had been produced on one sequencing platform. HLA typing covered class I and class II loci at four-digit resolution. The number of typed donors differed by locus: roughly 629-640 for A, B, C, DRB1 and DQB1; about 520 for DQA1; around 610 for DPA1; and about 450 for DPB1. A handful of DR-DQ haplotypes were handled as single units for association and clustering because linkage in the cohort was strong. On average, about 240,000 unique TCR beta nucleotide sequences were sequenced per donor among roughly 430 genotyped donors of the cohort, with about 19% of those sequences being non-productive.

Library preparation employed the immunoSEQ multiplex PCR assay. A mixture of 60 forward primers for TCR Vbeta segments and 13 reverse primers for TCR Jbeta segments was used in the multiplex PCR. Amplification of the CDR3 region of rearranged TCR beta genes was performed with a multiplex PCR assay on genomic DNA. The Illumina HiSeq System was used to sequence the amplified TCR beta libraries as 87-base-pair reads. In the authors' own workflow: A later analysis tallied some 79 million unique TCR beta chains across the 550 to 850 repertoires, and about 12 million of those chains were shared by two or more donors. Raw reads were error-corrected and collapsed into unique sequences with a nearest-neighbor algorithm that merged closely related sequences to remove PCR and sequencing errors. V, D and J gene segments were assigned by aligning CDR3 sequences to IMGT reference sequences. For a sequence to be retained, a match of at least six nucleotides was required to both a V gene segment and a J gene segment. A rearrangement was called productive if the CDR3 had no stop codons and remained in frame with V and J, and every other rearrangement was called non-productive. Following IMGT convention, CDR3 was defined as the stretch from the second conserved V-encoded cysteine to the conserved J-encoded phenylalanine. The earlier analysis of 500 to 600 of the donors excluded sequences that lacked an unambiguous match to a single V gene segment. In an earlier analysis of around 590 of the donors, a V segment was called functional when productive rearrangements were above 56.7%, and segregating when the standard deviation between donors exceeded 5%. A statistical classification framework was developed to diagnose cytomegalovirus status using the catalog of TCR beta chain sequences. In a later analysis, TCR nucleotide sequences were compared against IMGT/GENE-DB human TR gene sequences so that V and J genes could be assigned. In a later analysis, CDR3 sequences and most-parsimonious VDJ recombination scenarios were assigned using the TCRdist pipeline. In a later analysis, every TCR beta chain was defined by the combination of its CDR3 amino acid sequence and its V-gene family, and reads without a unique V-gene family were dropped. A later analysis removed several hundred highly shared, low-generation-probability nucleotide sequences to deal with suspected cross-contamination and a sequencing artifact. In a later analysis, a clonal expansion index for each public chain was calculated from normalized within-repertoire ranks of inferred template counts. In a later analysis, generation probabilities were computed with a VDJ recombination model fitted to out-of-frame rearrangements, and the resulting probabilities were checked against IGoR. In a later analysis, TCR-TCR, TCR-HLA and TCR-CMV co-occurrence was scored with hypergeometric tests, and a repertoire-size bias correction was applied to TCR pairs. A later analysis estimated false discovery rates by permuting HLA or CMV assignments 20 times. In a later analysis, co-occurring TCRs were grouped using DBSCAN, with TCRdist sequence similarity added in when clustering inside HLA-allele-positive subsets. Co-occurrence clustering excluded repertoires with fewer than 30,000 or more than 120,000 public chains, plus five with anomalous nucleotide sharing. Held by TCRdb, this immuneACCESS table contains in-frame sequences only and omits some clones. Under half of the omission traces to an unresolved V gene where checked; the cause of the rest is unknown. Clone size and the V and J calls come from that table; the DNA yielded D and trimming. Present in this sample are fewer than 250,000 clones, about 77% of which were seen just once. The ten largest make up over 4% of the sample.

In the case of this clone: Its antigen target is currently unknown. It has no much larger one-base neighbor in the sample; base qualities were not kept.

What the research found in general, with its limitations: The 87-base-pair reads could not distinguish some IMGT-functional V segments, including TRBV6-2 and TRBV6-3, so those segments were excluded. In vitro tests confirmed that a few of the cytomegalovirus-associated TCR beta chains recognize cytomegalovirus antigens. According to a later analysis, most CMV-associated TCR beta chains appeared to be HLA-restricted, and the HLA associations seemed to be driven largely by CMV exposure. Immune exposure information for the cohort was limited to CMV serostatus. In the study, approximately 160 TCR beta chains were listed as associated with cytomegalovirus. In this cohort, only TCR beta chains were sequenced, and detectable features were limited by the absence of alpha or paired-chain data. The classifier was reported to diagnose cytomegalovirus status with high specificity and sensitivity in both the original and validation cohorts. A later analysis associated 16,951 TCR beta sequences with specific HLA alleles at a false discovery rate of 0.05. A later genetic analysis associated a missense DCLRE1C variant with V-gene and J-gene trimming of TCR beta chains, and an independent cohort replicated the association. A group of highly shared sequence variants was considered likely to be a technical artifact of the sequencing pipeline. In an earlier analysis of 450 to 750 of the donors, most TCR beta V segments appeared in productive rearrangements about 87% or about 30% of the time, broadly matching IMGT annotations. A further reported finding was that TCR beta sequences accurately predicted the HLA-A and HLA-B alleles for most subjects in the first cohort. In a later analysis, HLA-associated TCR beta chains were found to be more clonally expanded and to have lower generation probabilities than equally common non-associated chains. Most TCR sequences were observed very rarely across donors, whereas some public TCRs were present in many individuals. Because HLA typing was unavailable for some donors at each locus, only the typed subset was used in association tests. According to a later genetic analysis, donors in an Asian-associated ancestry cluster had fewer N-insertions in productive TCRs than the approximately 610-donor mean. Several of the top co-occurrence clusters appeared to be linked to parvovirus B19, influenza, CMV and Epstein-Barr virus, according to a later analysis. Linkage disequilibrium might explain the correlated functional status among segregating V segments, but an unknown experimental factor could not be ruled out. Over 15 rarely observed V segments, including chromosome 9 orphons, were excluded from the earlier analysis of approximately 500 of the donors because counts were too low. In a later analysis, the rate of TCR association differed among HLA loci, with DRB1 alleles having the most associated TCRs and HLA-C alleles having the fewest. The authors suggested that the approach could potentially be extended to other disease states and immunological phenotypes. The presence/absence analyses assumed that sequencing depth was roughly uniform across donors, and that assumption may not be true. When HLA alleles, especially DR and DQ, strongly co-occurred, attributing TCR associations to individual alleles was difficult.

The cohort was made up of approximately 700 healthy bone marrow donors. All cohort members were sampled while nominally healthy, although unrecorded immune exposures were likely present. The donor tested CMV seropositive, placing the donor among the 289 seropositive members of the cohort. Each donor provided a peripheral blood sample, and peripheral blood mononuclear cells were used for TCR beta sequencing. Genomic DNA extraction from the blood cell samples was performed with the Qiagen DNeasy Blood Extraction Kit. The germline V gene yields MNHEY for CDR1 and SVGAGI for CDR2. Including cysteine and phenylalanine, the CDR3 has 13 amino acids. Only CDR3 DNA is held: 39 bases, read in frame from base 1. V lost 11 bases and J lost 0 bases; the stretch between them is 14 bases long.

The sample taken for sequencing was PBMCs. Recombination connected TRBV6-5 to TRBJ2-7; no D gene can be assigned with confidence. This receptor was identified in a man aged 25-45 years in good health and CMV-seropositive. The CDR3 protein is CACRRRSSYEQYF. The sequence in DNA is TGTGCCTGCCGGCGGCGGAGCTCCTACGAGCAGTACTTC.